Below are 25 T cell receptor beta chains sequenced from a single sample in a study of T-cell memory formation after mild COVID-19. Each CDR3 protein gets one entry after TCRdb re-called the 5' RACE reads with MiXCR. The data show fewer than 600,000 distinct CDR3 sequences, roughly 21% seen once. The sequenced sample consisted of PBMCs or a T cell subset sorted from them (not recorded which). These receptors were collected from an adult woman who had mild COVID-19 (a few samples of this study predate the infection). Cell type and time point are not known.

This clonotype was detected a few times. The chain combines TRBV11-1 with TRBJ2-2; D call uncertain. The V gene lost 5 bases and the J gene lost 5 bases, with 12 bases spanning the gap. Germline values: CDR1 SGHAT, CDR2 FQDESV (reference sequence). The CDR3 extends over 14 amino acids. The CDR3 is CASSPRTSTGELFF. In nucleotides, the CDR3 is TGTGCCAGCAGCCCACGGACCAGTACCGGGGAGCTGTTTTTT. The whole variable domain, filled in from reference TRBV11-1 and TRBJ2-2, reads EAEVAQSPRYKITEKSQAVAFWCDPISGHATLYWYRQILGQGPELLVQFQDESVVDDSQLPKDRFSAERLKGVDSTLKIQPAELGDSAMYLCASSPRTSTGELFFGEGSRLTVL.

This chain links TRBV6-5 with TRBJ1-2, with D uncertain. The CDR3 loop spans 14 amino acids. In germline, CDR1 is MNHEY, CDR2 SVGAGI. The ends were cut back, 2 bases at V and 0 bases at J, with 7 bases in the middle. The CDR3 nucleotides are TGTGCCAGCAGTTACGGCGGAACTAACTATGGCTACACCTTC. It is translated as CASSYGGTNYGYTF.

The rearrangement links TRBV7-9 to TRBJ1-1; 10 bases are a match to TRBD1. Per germline, CDR1 SEHNR and CDR2 FQNEAQ (reference sequence). CDR3 length equals 18 residues. V lost 5 bases and J lost 2; bases outside the gene matches: 14. DNA for the CDR3: TGTGCCAGCAGCCCGCTCTTTTGGGACAGGGGACTCAACACTGAAGCTTTCTTT. Protein: CASSPLFWDRGLNTEAFF.

The rearrangement joins TRBV30 to TRBJ1-1, with D maybe TRBD1 (5 bases). V lost 5 bases, J lost 1 base, and 11 bases lay in between. Germline CDR1 reads GTSNPN; CDR2 reads SVGIG (reference sequence). The CDR3 sequence is 13 residues long. As DNA, the CDR3 is TGTGCCTGGGAAATCGACAGGAACACTGAAGCTTTCTTT. Translated, it gives CAWEIDRNTEAFF.

The rearrangement links TRBV24-1 to TRBJ2-2, with 7 bases identical to TRBD1. The V gene end was trimmed by 3 bases and the J gene end by 2 bases; junction bases not matched to a gene: 5. CDR1 and CDR2 from the germline V gene are KGHDR and SFDVKD. This CDR3 spans 16 amino acids. CDR3 DNA: TGTGCCACCAGTGATCGCCGGGACAGAAACACCGGGGAGCTGTTTTTT. The encoded protein is CATSDRRDRNTGELFF.

This clonotype was detected a few times. The chain joins TRBV14 to TRBJ2-2; no reliable D call. Trimming left V 2 bases short and J 4 bases short, with 8 bases between. CDR1 is SGHDN and CDR2 is FVKESK in the germline V gene. CDR3 length: 14 amino acids. This CDR3 reads CASSQLRSTGELFF. The CDR3 coding sequence is TGTGCCAGCAGCCAACTGAGGAGCACCGGGGAGCTGTTTTTT.

This clonotype has a handful of counts. V is TRBV7-9 and J is TRBJ2-5; D is tentatively TRBD1 or TRBD2 (5 bases each). The CDR3 sequence is 13 residues long. Germline CDR1 and CDR2: SEHNR and FQNEAQ (reference sequence). V was clipped by 6 bases and J by 5 bases, with 13 bases between them. CDR3 region: CASRPGRVETQYF. CDR3 DNA sequence: TGTGCCAGCAGGCCAGGGCGGGTTGAGACCCAGTACTTC.

The chain combines TRBV3-1 with TRBJ2-2; D gene uncertain. V gave up 2 bases and J gave up 3 bases, with 13 bases separating them. This CDR3 has 16 amino acids. Germline V CDR1 and CDR2: LGHDT, YNNKEL (reference sequence). The CDR3 DNA reads TGTGCCAGCAGCCAATGGAGCCAGCCTCACACCGGGGAGCTGTTTTTT. Translating gives CASSQWSQPHTGELFF.

The sample holds one count of this clonotype. The rearrangement links TRBV6-2 or TRBV6-3 to TRBJ2-1, with TRBD2 matching over 7 bases. The V segment lost 8 bases and the J segment 15 bases; nucleotides outside the gene matches: 19. This CDR3 region has 14 residues. Germline CDR1 reads MNHEY; CDR2 reads SVGEGT. The CDR3 here is CASAPRDYPGGRFF. DNA for the CDR3: TGTGCCAGCGCCCCGAGGGACTACCCCGGTGGGCGGTTCTTC.

The gene calls are TRBV5-6 and TRBJ2-3, with D tentatively TRBD1 (5 bases). CDR3 size: 15 residues. Germline CDR1 is SGHDT and CDR2 is YYEEEE. The V end was cut by 2 bases, the J end by 3 bases, with 13 bases between. In nucleotides, the CDR3 is TGTGCCAGCAGCTTAAGGGGCAGGCGGACAGATACGCAGTATTTT. Translating it yields CASSLRGRRTDTQYF.

V is TRBV29-1 and J is TRBJ2-5, with TRBD2 matching over 9 bases. There are 11 residues in the CDR3. CDR1 SQVTM and CDR2 ANQGSEA come from the germline V gene. This chain's CDR3 is CSAGGRETQYF. Here the CDR3 DNA reads TGCAGTGCGGGGGGGCGCGAGACCCAGTACTTC.

This sequence joins TRBV5-5 and TRBJ2-3, with TRBD1 identical over 9 bases. The CDR3 totals 15 residues. V was clipped by 5 bases and J by 4 bases; unmatched bases: 8. CDR1 is SGHKS, CDR2 YYEKEE, per germline (reference sequence). CDR3 loop: CASSTGGGGSDTQYF. CDR3 coding DNA: TGTGCCAGCAGTACAGGGGGCGGCGGGTCAGATACGCAGTATTTT.

This chain uses TRBV20-1 with TRBJ2-7; 13 bases fit TRBD2. The germline V gene has CDR1 DFQATT and CDR2 SNEGSKA (reference sequence). This CDR3 spans 15 amino acids. V shed 6 bases, J shed 4 bases, and the junction held 9 bases outside the gene matches. The CDR3, as DNA: TGCAGTGCGGCTACTAGCGGGAGGGCCTATTACGAGCAGTACTTC. Protein product: CSAATSGRAYYEQYF.

The CDR3 coding sequence is TGTGCCAGCTCTAAGGGGGCGCGGTTTAGTGAAGCTGAAGCTTTCTTT. This gives the protein CASSKGARFSEAEAFF. The chain couples TRBV18 to TRBJ1-1, with TRBD1 matching 7 bases. The CDR3 runs 16 residues. The V segment lost 6 bases and the J segment 6 bases; nucleotides outside the gene matches: 16. Germline CDR1 reads KGHSH; CDR2 reads LQKENI.

This clonotype has a handful of counts. The V and J genes are TRBV11-2 and TRBJ1-4; D ambiguous. V lost 2 bases and J lost 14, with 21 bases in between. Germline V gene lookup returns CDR1 SGHAT and CDR2 FQNNGV. CDR3 length equals 15 residues. CDR3 nucleotides: TGTGCCAGCAGCTTAACGACCCCGTCGGTCAAACGGCTGTTTTTT. Translated: CASSLTTPSVKRLFF.

The rearrangement joins TRBV15 to TRBJ2-5; D is unclear. Germline CDR1 reads LNHNV; CDR2 reads YYDKDF (reference sequence). Trimming left V 4 bases short and J 0 bases short, with 3 bases between. The CDR3 has 12 amino acids. The CDR3 bases are TGTGCCACCAGCAAGAACCAAGAGACCCAGTACTTC. Encoded protein: CATSKNQETQYF.

In this sample, this clonotype turned up a few times. V and J are TRBV27 and TRBJ2-7, with TRBD1 identical over 8 bases. CDR3 size: 17 residues. The V gene's germline CDR1 is MNHEY and CDR2 SMNVEV (reference sequence). J gave up 1 base and V 5 bases, and 13 bases lay outside the gene matches. This CDR3 reads CASSPILGTGHSYEQYF. DNA of the CDR3: TGTGCCAGCAGTCCGATCCTAGGGACAGGACATTCCTACGAGCAGTACTTC.

This clonotype was detected only a few times. The chain joins TRBV24-1 to TRBJ1-2; D not certain. CDR3 size: 12 residues. Germline V gives CDR1 KGHDR, CDR2 SFDVKD. The V end was cut by 3 bases, the J end by 3 bases, with 4 bases between. The CDR3 sequence is CATSDGDYGYTF. The CDR3 DNA reads as TGTGCCACCAGTGATGGGGACTATGGCTACACCTTC.

This clonotype was observed a handful of times. V and J are TRBV5-6 and TRBJ2-7; TRBD1 might be the D (6 bases). This CDR3 is 17 amino acids long. Trimming stripped 0 bases from V and 0 bases from J, with 16 bases between. CDR1 is SGHDT and CDR2 is YYEEEE in the germline V gene. In DNA form, the CDR3 reads TGTGCCAGCAGCTTGGGGCCAGGGGCTAGGAGCTCCTACGAGCAGTACTTC. It specifies CASSLGPGARSSYEQYF.

This clonotype was counted only a few times. The gene calls are TRBV12-3 or TRBV12-4 and TRBJ1-1, with 7 nucleotides matching TRBD1. V was clipped by 3 bases and J by 0 bases; unmatched bases: 10. The CDR3 covers 17 residues. In nucleotides, the CDR3 is TGTGCCAGCAGTTTCCGAACAGGGGCGAACATGAACACTGAAGCTTTCTTT. Encoded protein: CASSFRTGANMNTEAFF.

This chain uses TRBV4-1 with TRBJ2-2, with a weak D call TRBD1 (5 bases). CDR3 length equals 15 residues. V lost 0 bases and J lost 4, with 9 bases in between. Germline loops: CDR1 MGHRA, CDR2 YSYEKL. The CDR3 region has the DNA TGCGCCAGCAGCCAAGATACAGGCTCCACCGGGGAGCTGTTTTTT. Protein product: CASSQDTGSTGELFF.

This clonotype occurred a few times. The chain couples TRBV6-5 to TRBJ2-5; 7 bases map to TRBD1. After removal of 6 bases from V and 10 bases from J, the junction contained 11 bases not matched to a gene. The CDR3 consists of 13 residues. Germline V gives CDR1 MNHEY, CDR2 SVGAGI. The CDR3 DNA is TGTGCCAGCAGCAATACTCGACAGGGCGACCAGTACTTC. Amino acids: CASSNTRQGDQYF.

This clonotype has a handful of counts. V gene TRBV7-9 combines with J gene TRBJ1-1, with 8 bases identical to TRBD1. V gave up 5 bases and J gave up 5 bases; unmatched junction bases: 7. The germline gives CDR1 SEHNR, CDR2 FQNEAQ (reference sequence). This CDR3 contains 14 residues. The CDR3 region is CASSPQGERTEAFF. As DNA, the CDR3 is TGTGCCAGCAGCCCACAGGGGGAGAGGACTGAAGCTTTCTTT.

V usage is TRBV14 and J usage is TRBJ2-2; 12 bases agree with TRBD2. From germline, CDR1 is SGHDN and CDR2 FVKESK. The CDR3 consists of 21 residues. The V and J ends lost 5 bases and 5 bases, in that order; junction bases with no gene match: 21. In DNA, the CDR3 is TGTGCCAGCAGCATGCGAACCGGGACTAGCGGGCCCCTGGGGAGAACCGGGGAGCTGTTTTTT. It specifies CASSMRTGTSGPLGRTGELFF.

This clonotype has just a few counts. This chain's CDR3 is CASSQETAYEQYF. The CDR3 nucleotides are TGTGCCAGCAGCCAAGAGACAGCCTACGAGCAGTACTTC. The chain joins TRBV3-1 to TRBJ2-7; maybe TRBD1 (5 bases). Trimming pared 0 bases from V and 2 bases from J, leaving 5 bases between. Germline-derived CDR1 and CDR2 are LGHDT and YNNKEL (reference sequence). CDR3 length: 13 amino acids.